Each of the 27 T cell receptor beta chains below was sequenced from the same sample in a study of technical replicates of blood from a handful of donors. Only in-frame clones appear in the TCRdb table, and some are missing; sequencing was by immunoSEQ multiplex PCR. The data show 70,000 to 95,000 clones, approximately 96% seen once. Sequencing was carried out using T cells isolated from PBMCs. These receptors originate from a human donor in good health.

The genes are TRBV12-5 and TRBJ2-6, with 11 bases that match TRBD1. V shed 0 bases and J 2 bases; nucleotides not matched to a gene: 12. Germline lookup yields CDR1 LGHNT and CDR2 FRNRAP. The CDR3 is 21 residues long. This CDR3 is CASGLVPFGQGAHAGANVLTF. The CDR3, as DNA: TGTGCTAGTGGTTTGGTCCCCTTCGGACAGGGGGCGCATGCTGGGGCCAACGTCCTGACTTTC.

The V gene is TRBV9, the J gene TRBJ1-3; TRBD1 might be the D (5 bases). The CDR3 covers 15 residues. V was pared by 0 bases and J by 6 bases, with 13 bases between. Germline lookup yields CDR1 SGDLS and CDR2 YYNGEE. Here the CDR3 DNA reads TGTGCCAGCAGCGTAGCTCAGGGTTTCTTAAACACCATATATTTT. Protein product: CASSVAQGFLNTIYF.

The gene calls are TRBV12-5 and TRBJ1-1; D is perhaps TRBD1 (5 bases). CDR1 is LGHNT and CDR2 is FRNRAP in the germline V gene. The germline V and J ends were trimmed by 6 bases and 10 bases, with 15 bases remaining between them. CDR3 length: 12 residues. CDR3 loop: CASGVQELGAFF. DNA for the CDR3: TGTGCTAGTGGGGTACAGGAGCTTGGAGCTTTCTTT. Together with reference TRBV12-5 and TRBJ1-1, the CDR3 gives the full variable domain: DARVTQTPRHKVTEMGQEVTMRCQPILGHNTVFWYRQTMMQGLELLAYFRNRAPLDDSGMPKDRFSAEMPDATLATLKIQPSEPRDSAVYFCASGVQELGAFFGQGTRLTVV.

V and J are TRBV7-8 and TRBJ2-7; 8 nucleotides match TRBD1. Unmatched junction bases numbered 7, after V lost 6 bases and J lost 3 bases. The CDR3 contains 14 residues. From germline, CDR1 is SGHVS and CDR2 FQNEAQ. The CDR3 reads CASSLGTGHYEQYF. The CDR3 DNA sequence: TGTGCCAGCAGTCTTGGGACAGGCCACTACGAGCAGTACTTC.

CDR3 nucleotides: TGTGCTCACATGGGGGACAGAGCCTACAATGAGCAGTTCTTC. Translating gives CAHMGDRAYNEQFF. The chain has TRBV7-9 and TRBJ2-1; 7 bases are a match to TRBD1. In germline, CDR1 is SEHNR, CDR2 FQNEAQ (reference sequence). This CDR3 comprises 14 residues.

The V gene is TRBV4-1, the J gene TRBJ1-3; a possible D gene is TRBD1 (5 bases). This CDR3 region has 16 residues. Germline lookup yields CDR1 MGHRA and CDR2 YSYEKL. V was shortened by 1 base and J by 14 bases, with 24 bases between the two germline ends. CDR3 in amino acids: CASSQGSGRPRIGLYF. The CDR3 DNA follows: TGCGCCAGCAGCCAAGGTTCAGGGCGACCCCGGATCGGCCTATATTTT.

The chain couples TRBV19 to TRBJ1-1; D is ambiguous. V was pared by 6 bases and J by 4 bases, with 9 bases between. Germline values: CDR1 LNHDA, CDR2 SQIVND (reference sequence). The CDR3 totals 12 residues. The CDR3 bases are TGTGCCAGTAGCGGCGGCGGCACTGAAGCTTTCTTT. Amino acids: CASSGGGTEAFF.

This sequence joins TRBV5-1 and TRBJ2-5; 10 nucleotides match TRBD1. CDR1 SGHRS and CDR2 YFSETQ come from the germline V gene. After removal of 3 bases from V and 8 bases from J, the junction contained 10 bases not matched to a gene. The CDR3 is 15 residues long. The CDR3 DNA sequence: TGCGCCAGCAGCTCCGGGACAGGGGACAAGAGAACCCAGTACTTC. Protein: CASSSGTGDKRTQYF. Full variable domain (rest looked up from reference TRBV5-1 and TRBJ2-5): KAGVTQTPRYLIKTRGQQVTLSCSPISGHRSVSWYQQTPGQGLQFLFEYFSETQRNKGNFPGRFSGRQFSNSRSEMNVSTLELGDSALYLCASSSGTGDKRTQYFGPGTRLLVL.

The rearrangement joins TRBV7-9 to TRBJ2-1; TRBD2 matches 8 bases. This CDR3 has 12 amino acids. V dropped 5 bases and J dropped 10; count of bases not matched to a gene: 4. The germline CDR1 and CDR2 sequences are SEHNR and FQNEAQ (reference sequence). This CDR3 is CASSATSGEQFF. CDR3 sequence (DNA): TGTGCCAGCAGCGCTACTAGCGGAGAGCAGTTCTTC.

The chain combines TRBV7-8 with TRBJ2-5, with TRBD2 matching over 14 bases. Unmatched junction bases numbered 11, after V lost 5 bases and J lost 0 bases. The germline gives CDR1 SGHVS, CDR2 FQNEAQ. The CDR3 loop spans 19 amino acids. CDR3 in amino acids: CASSLRLAGGSSHQETQYF. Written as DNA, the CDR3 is TGTGCCAGCAGCCTCAGACTAGCGGGGGGGTCTTCTCACCAAGAGACCCAGTACTTC.

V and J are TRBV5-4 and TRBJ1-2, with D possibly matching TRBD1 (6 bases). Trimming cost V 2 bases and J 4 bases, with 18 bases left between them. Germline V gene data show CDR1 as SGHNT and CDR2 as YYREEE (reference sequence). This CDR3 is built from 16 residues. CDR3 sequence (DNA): TGTGCCAGCAGCTTATTAACAGGGTCCATATTCTATGGCTACACCTTC. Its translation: CASSLLTGSIFYGYTF.

The CDR3 DNA is TGTGCCAGCCTCCGGGGGGGTTCCTACGAGCAGTACTTC. It specifies CASLRGGSYEQYF. The chain is built from TRBV6-5 and TRBJ2-7; 8 nucleotides agree with TRBD2. CDR1 is MNHEY, CDR2 SVGAGI, per germline. This CDR3 region has 13 residues. The J segment lost 1 base and the V segment lost 8 bases, leaving 4 bases of the junction unmatched.

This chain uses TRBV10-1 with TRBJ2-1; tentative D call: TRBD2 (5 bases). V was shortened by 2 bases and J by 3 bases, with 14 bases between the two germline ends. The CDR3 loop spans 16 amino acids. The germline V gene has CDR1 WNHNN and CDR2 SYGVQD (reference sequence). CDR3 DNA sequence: TGCGCCAGCAGTGAGGGTGGAAAAGGGAGCTACAATGAGCAGTTCTTC. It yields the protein CASSEGGKGSYNEQFF.

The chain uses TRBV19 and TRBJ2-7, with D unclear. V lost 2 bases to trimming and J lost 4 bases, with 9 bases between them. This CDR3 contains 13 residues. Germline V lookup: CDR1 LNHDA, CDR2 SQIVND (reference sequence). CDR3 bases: TGTGCCAGTAGTATAACAGTCAATTACGAGCAGTACTTC. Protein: CASSITVNYEQYF.

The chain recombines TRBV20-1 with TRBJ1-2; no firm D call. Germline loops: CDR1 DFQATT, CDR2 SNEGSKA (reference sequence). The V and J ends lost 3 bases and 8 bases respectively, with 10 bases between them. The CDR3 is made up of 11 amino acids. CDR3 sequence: CSASEGGGYTF. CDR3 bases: TGCAGTGCTAGTGAGGGAGGGGGCTACACCTTC.

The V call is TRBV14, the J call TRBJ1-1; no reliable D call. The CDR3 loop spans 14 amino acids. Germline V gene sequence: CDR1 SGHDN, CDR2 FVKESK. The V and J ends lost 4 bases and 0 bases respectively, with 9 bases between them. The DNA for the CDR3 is TGTGCCAGCAGCCTCCGAGACTTGAACACTGAAGCTTTCTTT. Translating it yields CASSLRDLNTEAFF.

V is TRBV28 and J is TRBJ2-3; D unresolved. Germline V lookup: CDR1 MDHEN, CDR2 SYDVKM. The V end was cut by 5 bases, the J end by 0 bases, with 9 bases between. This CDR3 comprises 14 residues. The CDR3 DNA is TGTGCCAGCAGTCGATTAGAAAGCACAGATACGCAGTATTTT. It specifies CASSRLESTDTQYF. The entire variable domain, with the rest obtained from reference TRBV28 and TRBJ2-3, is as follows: DVKVTQSSRYLVKRTGEKVFLECVQDMDHENMFWYRQDPGLGLRLIYFSYDVKMKEKGDIPEGYSVSREKKERFSLILESASTNQTSMYLCASSRLESTDTQYFGPGTRLTVL.

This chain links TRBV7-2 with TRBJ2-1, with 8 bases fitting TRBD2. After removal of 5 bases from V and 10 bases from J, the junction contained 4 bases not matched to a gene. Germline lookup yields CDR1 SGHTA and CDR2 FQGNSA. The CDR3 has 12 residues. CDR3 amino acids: CASSARLAEQFF. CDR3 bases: TGTGCCAGCAGCGCTCGACTAGCGGAGCAGTTCTTC.

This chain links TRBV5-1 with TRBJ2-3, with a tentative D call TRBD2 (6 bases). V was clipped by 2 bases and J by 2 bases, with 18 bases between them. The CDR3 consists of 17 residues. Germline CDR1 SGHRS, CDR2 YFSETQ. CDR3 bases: TGCGCCAGCAGCTTCGGGGGTCTTCTTAGGCACACAGATACGCAGTATTTT. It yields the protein CASSFGGLLRHTDTQYF.

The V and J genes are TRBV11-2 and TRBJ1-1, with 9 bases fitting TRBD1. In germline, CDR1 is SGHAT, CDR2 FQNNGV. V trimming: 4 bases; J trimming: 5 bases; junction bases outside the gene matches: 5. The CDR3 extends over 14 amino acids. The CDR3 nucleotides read TGTGCCAGCAGCTGGACAGGGGTAGAGACTGAAGCTTTCTTT. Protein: CASSWTGVETEAFF.

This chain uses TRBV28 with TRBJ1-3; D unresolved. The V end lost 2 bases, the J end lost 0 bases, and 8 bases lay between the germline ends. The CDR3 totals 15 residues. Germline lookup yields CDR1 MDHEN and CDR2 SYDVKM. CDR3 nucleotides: TGTGCCAGCAGTTTAGCTTACAACTCTGGAAACACCATATATTTT. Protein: CASSLAYNSGNTIYF.

Here the CDR3 reads CASSLGQGARTYEQYF. The DNA for the CDR3 is TGCGCCAGCAGCCTAGGACAGGGGGCGCGAACCTACGAGCAGTACTTC. This sequence joins TRBV4-1 and TRBJ2-7; TRBD1 agrees at 11 bases. Germline CDR1 is MGHRA and CDR2 is YSYEKL. Germline trimming cut 4 bases from V and 2 bases from J; bases unmatched to any gene: 7. This CDR3 contains 16 residues.

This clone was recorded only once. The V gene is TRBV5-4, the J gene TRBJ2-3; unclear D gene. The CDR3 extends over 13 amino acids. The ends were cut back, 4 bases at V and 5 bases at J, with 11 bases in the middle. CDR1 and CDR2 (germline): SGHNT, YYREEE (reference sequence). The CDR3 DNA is TGTGCCAGCAGCCCTGAGTCCATAGATACGCAGTATTTT. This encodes CASSPESIDTQYF.

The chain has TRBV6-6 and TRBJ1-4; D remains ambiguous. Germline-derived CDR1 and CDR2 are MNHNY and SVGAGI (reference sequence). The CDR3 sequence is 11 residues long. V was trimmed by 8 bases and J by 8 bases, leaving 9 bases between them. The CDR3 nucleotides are TGTGCCAGCGGAACCAGGGAAAAACTGTTTTTT. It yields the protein CASGTREKLFF.

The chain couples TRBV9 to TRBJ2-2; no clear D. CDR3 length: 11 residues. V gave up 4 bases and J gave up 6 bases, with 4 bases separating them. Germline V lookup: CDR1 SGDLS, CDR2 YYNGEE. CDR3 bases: TGTGCCAGCAGCACTCCCGGGGAGCTGTTTTTT. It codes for CASSTPGELFF.

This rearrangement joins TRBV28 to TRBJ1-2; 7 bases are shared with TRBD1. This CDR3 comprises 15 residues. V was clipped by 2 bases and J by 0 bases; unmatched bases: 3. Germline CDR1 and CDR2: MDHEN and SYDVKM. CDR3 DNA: TGTGCCAGCAGTTTAACCGGGACAGCTAACTATGGCTACACCTTC. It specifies CASSLTGTANYGYTF.

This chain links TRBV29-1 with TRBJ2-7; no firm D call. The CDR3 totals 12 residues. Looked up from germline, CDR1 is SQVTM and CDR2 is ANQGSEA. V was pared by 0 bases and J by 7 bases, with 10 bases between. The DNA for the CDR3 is TGCAGCGTTGAAGATCTTGTCAGGGAGCAGTACTTC. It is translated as CSVEDLVREQYF.